Below are 14 T cell receptor beta chains sequenced from a single sample in a study of blood T cell repertoires in COVID-19. TCRdb's copy holds only in-frame clones and misses some; the assay was immunoSEQ multiplex PCR. The sample comprises some 60,000 clones, 80% to 85% of which are singletons, and around 10% rests with the top ten. The source material was peripheral blood. The receptor source for this set is a man older than 75 with COVID-19, enrolled during active disease.

The chain uses TRBV6-2 or TRBV6-3 and TRBJ2-3, with a possible D match to TRBD2 (6 bases). There are 15 residues in the CDR3. With 6 bases removed from V and 1 base from J, the gap between germline ends came to 14 bases. CDR1 and CDR2 (germline): MNHEY, SVGEGT. The DNA of the CDR3 is TGTGCCAGCAGCCCCATTACGGGGGGCACAGATACGCAGTATTTT. Its translation: CASSPITGGTDTQYF.

The rearrangement joins TRBV7-7 to TRBJ1-3; the D gene is possibly TRBD1 (6 bases). The CDR3 is 14 amino acids. Germline V lookup: CDR1 SSHAT, CDR2 FNYEAQ (reference sequence). V was shortened by 5 bases and J by 2 bases, with 10 bases between the two germline ends. This CDR3 reads CASSPTGTGNTIYF. CDR3 nucleotides: TGTGCCAGCAGCCCCACAGGGACTGGAAACACCATATATTTT.

The CDR3 sequence is CASSGRSNRAEAFF. As DNA, the CDR3 is TGTGCCAGCAGCGGGAGGTCCAACCGGGCTGAAGCTTTCTTT. The chain has TRBV25-1 and TRBJ1-1; D call uncertain. Trimming removed 6 bases at V and 6 bases at J, with 17 bases between. Germline CDR1 reads MGHDK; CDR2 reads SYGVNS. This CDR3 has 14 residues. The full variable domain, rest sourced from reference TRBV25-1 and TRBJ1-1, is EADIYQTPRYLVIGTGKKITLECSQTMGHDKMYWYQQDPGMELHLIHYSYGVNSTEKGDLSSESTVSRIRTEHFPLTLESARPSHTSQYLCASSGRSNRAEAFFGQGTRLTVV.

The rearrangement links TRBV6-4 to TRBJ1-2; D gene ambiguous. Germline lookup yields CDR1 MRHNA and CDR2 SNTAGT. This CDR3 has 15 amino acids. V lost 0 bases and J 5 bases, leaving 13 bases between the germline ends. CDR3 in DNA: TGTGCCAGCAGTGACTCCCCGGTAGGCGGGTATGGCTACACCTTC. It specifies CASSDSPVGGYGYTF.

For this clone: Germline is not matched at one junction end, which may reflect a read error. The CDR3, as DNA: TGTGCCAGCAGCTTCGAGTCTGGGCCCTCTGAGGCTTTCTTT. It is translated as CASSFESGPSEAFF. The rearrangement uses TRBV7-8 and TRBJ1-1; D unresolved. This CDR3 is 14 amino acids long. Germline values: CDR1 SGHVS, CDR2 FQNEAQ.

The V gene is TRBV28, the J gene TRBJ1-5; D uncertain. The CDR3 loop spans 16 amino acids. The germline gives CDR1 MDHEN, CDR2 SYDVKM. The V and J ends lost 1 base and 2 bases respectively, with 12 bases between them. The CDR3: CASSLSAGVGNQPQHF. As DNA, the CDR3 is TGTGCCAGCAGTTTATCAGCCGGGGTGGGCAATCAGCCCCAGCATTTT.

The genes are TRBV29-1 and TRBJ1-2; D is perhaps TRBD1 (6 bases). The CDR3 consists of 13 residues. The germline V and J ends were trimmed by 3 bases and 2 bases, with 10 bases remaining between them. Germline-derived CDR1 and CDR2 are SQVTM and ANQGSEA. The CDR3 bases are TGCAGCGTTGACCCAACAGGGAACTATGGCTACACCTTC. Amino acid sequence: CSVDPTGNYGYTF.

This clone was recorded only once. This chain connects TRBV10-3 to TRBJ1-2; D is unclear. The CDR3 is 15 amino acids. Looked up from germline, CDR1 is ENHRY and CDR2 is SYGVKD. V shed 0 bases and J shed 8 bases, with 16 bases lying between them. The DNA for the CDR3 is TGTGCCATCAGTGAGTCCCCAAGAGGTTCAAGGGGCTACACCTTC. It codes for CAISESPRGSRGYTF.

The rearrangement links TRBV4-3 to TRBJ1-6; no clear D gene. V lost 0 bases and J 4 bases, leaving 13 bases between the germline ends. The V gene's germline CDR1 is LGHNA and CDR2 YSLEER. This CDR3 is 17 amino acids long. CDR3 sequence (DNA): TGCGCCAGCAGCCAAGATACATCGACGGGTTATAATTCACCCCTCCACTTT. Translated, it gives CASSQDTSTGYNSPLHF.

The rearrangement joins TRBV7-2 to TRBJ1-5; no definite D call. Germline CDR1 SGHTA, CDR2 FQGNSA. The CDR3 covers 17 residues. Trimming shortened V by 5 bases and J by 1 base, and 18 bases separated the two germline ends. The CDR3 DNA reads as TGTGCCAGCAGCCCCCCGGGAGTTAAGCCAAGCAATCAGCCCCAGCATTTT. Its translation is CASSPPGVKPSNQPQHF. Full variable domain (rest looked up from reference TRBV7-2 and TRBJ1-5): GAGVSQSPSNKVTEKGKDVELRCDPISGHTALYWYRQSLGQGLEFLIYFQGNSAPDKSGLPSDRFSAERTGGSVSTLTIQRTQQEDSAVYLCASSPPGVKPSNQPQHFGDGTRLSIL.

V and J are TRBV7-8 and TRBJ1-4; 8 nucleotides match TRBD1. The CDR3 is 19 amino acids. Germline assignment: CDR1 SGHVS and CDR2 FQNEAQ. J lost 0 bases, V lost 5 bases, and 14 bases had no gene match. The CDR3 is CASSRGRDRRTTTNEKLFF. The CDR3 nucleotides read TGTGCCAGCAGCCGAGGAAGGGACAGGCGAACTACAACTAATGAAAAACTGTTTTTT.

The rearrangement uses TRBV5-6 and TRBJ2-3; a weak D match, TRBD2 (5 bases). CDR1 is SGHDT, CDR2 YYEEEE, per germline. The CDR3 is made up of 14 amino acids. V was cut by 1 base and J by 9 bases, with 15 bases left in between. The CDR3 reads CASSLWATRRTQYF. For the CDR3, the DNA is TGTGCCAGCAGCTTGTGGGCCACCAGGAGGACGCAGTATTTT.

The rearrangement joins TRBV19 to TRBJ2-1; 11 positions agree with TRBD1. V gave up 8 bases and J gave up 6 bases; unmatched junction bases: 18. This CDR3 has 18 residues. CDR1 is LNHDA, CDR2 SQIVND, per germline (reference sequence). This CDR3 is CASSWTGGGISARNEQFF. CDR3 coding DNA: TGTGCCAGTTCATGGACAGGGGGCGGAATTTCGGCTCGCAATGAGCAGTTCTTC. Variable domain in full (rest from reference TRBV19 and TRBJ2-1): DGGITQSPKYLFRKEGQNVTLSCEQNLNHDAMYWYRQDPGQGLRLIYYSQIVNDFQKGDIAEGYSVSREKKESFPLTVTSAQKNPTAFYLCASSWTGGGISARNEQFFGPGTRLTVL.

This clone was found once. The rearrangement joins TRBV19 to TRBJ2-6, with TRBD1 as a possible D gene (5 bases). The CDR3 contains 15 residues. The germline V gene encodes CDR1 LNHDA and CDR2 SQIVND (reference sequence). V was pared by 5 bases and J by 1 base, with 9 bases between. CDR3 coding DNA: TGTGCCAGTAGTGTCTCAGGGTCTGGGGCCAACGTCCTGACTTTC. Its translation is CASSVSGSGANVLTF.